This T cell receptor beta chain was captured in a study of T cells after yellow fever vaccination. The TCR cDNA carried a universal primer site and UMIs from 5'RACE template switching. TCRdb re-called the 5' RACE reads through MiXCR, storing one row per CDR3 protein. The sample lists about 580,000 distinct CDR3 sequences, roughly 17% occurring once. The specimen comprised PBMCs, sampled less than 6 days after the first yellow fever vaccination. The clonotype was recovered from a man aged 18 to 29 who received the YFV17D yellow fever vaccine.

The CDR3 DNA reads TGTGCCAGCGCTACGGCCGGGGAGCTGTTTTTT. Its protein product is CASATAGELFF. This chain connects TRBV6-6 to TRBJ2-2, with no clear D. Trimming removed 8 bases from V and 6 bases from J, with 7 bases in between. Germline CDR1 is MNHNY and CDR2 is SVGAGI (reference sequence). This CDR3 spans 11 amino acids.